The rows below give T cell receptor beta chains drawn from one sample of a study of shared clonotypes between healthy human individuals. Some clones are missing from TCRdb's copy, which holds only in-frame ones; the method was immunoSEQ multiplex PCR. The profile shows around 2.5 million clones, roughly 93% of them singletons. Sequencing input: naive CD4+ T cells from PBMCs. The source is a man between 18 and 35 years old in good health. Some clones in this sample may be carry-over from other donors' samples. Both conserved end residues are part of each CDR3. Fields, in order: J gene, V gene, clone size, D gene, CDR3 DNA, CDR3 protein. D genes are given only for firm matches. Rows may omit the clone size; those that give it use once, few, many or a size class.

TRBJ1-5 TRBV30 NA NA TGTGCCTGGAGTCCGCAGAGAGATCAGCCCCAGCATTTT CAWSPQRDQPQHF
TRBJ2-7 TRBV18 NA TRBD2 TGTGCCAGCTCCCAGACTAGCGGCTACGAGCAGTACTTC CASSQTSGYEQYF
TRBJ2-5 TRBV7-2 NA NA TGTGCCAGCAGCCGACGGTCTCAAGAGACCCAGTACTTC CASSRRSQETQYF
TRBJ2-7 TRBV18 NA TRBD2 TGTGCCAGCTCGCCGGGACTAGCGAGATACGAGCAGTACTTC CASSPGLARYEQYF
TRBJ2-3 TRBV7-2 NA NA TGTGCCAGCAGCCCAACACTACAGGCAGATACGCAGTATTTT CASSPTLQADTQYF
TRBJ1-2 TRBV20-1 NA NA TGCAGTGCTAGAGACAGGGTCGGCTACACCTTC CSARDRVGYTF
TRBJ1-2 TRBV28 NA NA TGTGCCAGCAGTTTATTGGGTCCTCACTATGGCTACACCTTC CASSLLGPHYGYTF
TRBJ1-6 TRBV5-6 NA NA TGTGCCAGCAGCTTGTTCTTTCGAGGGACAACCAGATCACCCCTCCACTTT CASSLFFRGTTRSPLHF
TRBJ1-4 TRBV28 once TRBD1 TGTGCCATACAGGGGGGGGACGAAAAACTGTTTTTT CAIQGGDEKLFF
TRBJ1-2 TRBV7-9 NA NA TGTGCCAGCAGCTTTCAGGGTGGCTATGGCTACACCTTC CASSFQGGYGYTF
TRBJ2-7 TRBV18 NA NA TGTGCCAGCTCACCAGGCAGGTCTGCCTACGAGCAGTACTTC CASSPGRSAYEQYF
TRBJ2-2 TRBV5-1 NA NA TGCGCCAGCAGCTTGGAGCCGGTTGGGGTCACCGGGGAGCTGTTTTTT CASSLEPVGVTGELFF
TRBJ1-4 TRBV5-4 NA NA TGTGCCAGCAGCTGGGGGGGGAGCGCAACTAATGAAAAACTGTTTTTT CASSWGGSATNEKLFF
TRBJ2-1 TRBV29-1 once NA TGCAGCGTTGGAACGGCGTTTGAGCAGTTCTTC CSVGTAFEQFF